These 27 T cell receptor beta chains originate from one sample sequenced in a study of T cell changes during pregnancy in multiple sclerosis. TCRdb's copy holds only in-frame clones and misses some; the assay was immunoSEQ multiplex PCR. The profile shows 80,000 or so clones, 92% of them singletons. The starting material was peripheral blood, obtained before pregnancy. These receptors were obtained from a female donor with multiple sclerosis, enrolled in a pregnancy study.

The CDR3 loop is CASSDLGGGADEAFF. The DNA for the CDR3 is TGTGCCAGCAGCGACCTCGGTGGGGGCGCAGATGAAGCTTTCTTT. The chain employs TRBV14 and TRBJ1-1, with TRBD1 as a possible D gene (6 bases). This CDR3 is built from 15 residues. Germline V gives CDR1 SGHDN, CDR2 FVKESK. V shed 5 bases and J shed 7 bases, with 20 bases lying between them.

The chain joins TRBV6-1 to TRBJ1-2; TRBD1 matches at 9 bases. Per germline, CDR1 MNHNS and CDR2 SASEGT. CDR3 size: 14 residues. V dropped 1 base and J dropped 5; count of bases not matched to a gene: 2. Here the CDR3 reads CASSEGTGVYGYTF. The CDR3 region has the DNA TGTGCCAGCAGTGAAGGGACAGGGGTATATGGCTACACCTTC.

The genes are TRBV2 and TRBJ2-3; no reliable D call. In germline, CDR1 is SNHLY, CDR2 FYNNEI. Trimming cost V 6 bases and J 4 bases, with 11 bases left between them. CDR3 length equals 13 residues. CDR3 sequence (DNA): TGTGCCAGCAGCTCCATCGCAGCAGATACGCAGTATTTT. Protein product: CASSSIAADTQYF.

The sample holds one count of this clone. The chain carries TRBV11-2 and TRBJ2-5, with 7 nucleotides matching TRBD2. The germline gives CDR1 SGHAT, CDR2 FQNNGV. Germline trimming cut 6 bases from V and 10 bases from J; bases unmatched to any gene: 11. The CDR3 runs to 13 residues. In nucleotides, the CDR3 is TGTGCCAGCAGGGCAGGGAGGGATGTTCACCAGTACTTC. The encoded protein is CASRAGRDVHQYF.

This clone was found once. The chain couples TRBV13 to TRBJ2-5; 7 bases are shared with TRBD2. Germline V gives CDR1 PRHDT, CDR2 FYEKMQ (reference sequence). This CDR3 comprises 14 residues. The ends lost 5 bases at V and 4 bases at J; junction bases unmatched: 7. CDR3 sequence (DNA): TGTGCCAGCAGCCCGATTGGGACTACAGAGACCCAGTACTTC. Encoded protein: CASSPIGTTETQYF.

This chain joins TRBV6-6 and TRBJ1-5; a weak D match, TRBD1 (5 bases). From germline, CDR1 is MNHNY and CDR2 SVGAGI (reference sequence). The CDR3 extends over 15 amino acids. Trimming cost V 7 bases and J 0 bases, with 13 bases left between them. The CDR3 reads CASISTVNSNQPQHF. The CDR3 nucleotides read TGTGCCAGCATCTCGACAGTGAATAGCAATCAGCCCCAGCATTTT.

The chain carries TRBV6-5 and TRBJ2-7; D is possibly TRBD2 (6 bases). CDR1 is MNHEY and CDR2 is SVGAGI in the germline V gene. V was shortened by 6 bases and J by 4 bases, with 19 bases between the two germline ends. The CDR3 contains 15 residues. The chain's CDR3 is CASSPSGGKGYEQYF. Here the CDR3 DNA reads TGTGCCAGCAGCCCCAGCGGAGGGAAAGGATACGAGCAGTACTTC.

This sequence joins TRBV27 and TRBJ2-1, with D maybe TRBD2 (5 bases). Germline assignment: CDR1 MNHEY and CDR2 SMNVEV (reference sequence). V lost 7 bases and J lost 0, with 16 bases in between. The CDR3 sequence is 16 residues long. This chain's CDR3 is CASTQLAGVSYNEQFF. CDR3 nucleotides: TGTGCCAGCACTCAACTGGCGGGCGTCTCCTACAATGAGCAGTTCTTC.

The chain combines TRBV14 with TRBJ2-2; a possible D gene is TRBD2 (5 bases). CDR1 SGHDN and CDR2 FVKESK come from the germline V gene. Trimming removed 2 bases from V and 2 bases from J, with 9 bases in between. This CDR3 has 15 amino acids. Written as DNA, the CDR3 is TGTGCCAGCAGCCAAACTTCGGGAAACACCGGGGAGCTGTTTTTT. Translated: CASSQTSGNTGELFF.

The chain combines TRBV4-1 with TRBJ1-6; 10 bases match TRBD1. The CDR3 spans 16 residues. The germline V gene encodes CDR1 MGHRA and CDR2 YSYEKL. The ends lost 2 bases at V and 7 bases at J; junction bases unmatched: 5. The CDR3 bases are TGCGCCAGCAGCCAACCCGGACAGGGGGGGAATTCACCCCTCCACTTT. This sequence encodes CASSQPGQGGNSPLHF.

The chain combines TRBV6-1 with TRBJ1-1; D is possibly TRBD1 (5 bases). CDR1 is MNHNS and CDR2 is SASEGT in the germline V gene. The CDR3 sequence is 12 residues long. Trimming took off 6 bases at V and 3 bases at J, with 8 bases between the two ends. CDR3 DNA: TGTGCCAGCAGAAGGGGTGACACTGAAGCTTTCTTT. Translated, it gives CASRRGDTEAFF.

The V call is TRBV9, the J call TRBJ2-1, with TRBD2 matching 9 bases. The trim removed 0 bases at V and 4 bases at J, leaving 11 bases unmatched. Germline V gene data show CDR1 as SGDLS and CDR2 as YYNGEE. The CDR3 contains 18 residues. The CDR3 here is CASSVGVLAGATYNEQFF. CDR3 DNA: TGTGCCAGCAGCGTAGGAGTATTAGCGGGAGCGACTTACAATGAGCAGTTCTTC.

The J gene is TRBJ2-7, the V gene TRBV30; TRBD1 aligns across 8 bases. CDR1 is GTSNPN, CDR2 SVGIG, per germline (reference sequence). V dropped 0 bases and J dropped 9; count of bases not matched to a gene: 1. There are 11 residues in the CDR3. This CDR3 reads CAWSVQGGQYF. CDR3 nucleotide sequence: TGTGCCTGGAGTGTACAGGGGGGGCAGTACTTC.

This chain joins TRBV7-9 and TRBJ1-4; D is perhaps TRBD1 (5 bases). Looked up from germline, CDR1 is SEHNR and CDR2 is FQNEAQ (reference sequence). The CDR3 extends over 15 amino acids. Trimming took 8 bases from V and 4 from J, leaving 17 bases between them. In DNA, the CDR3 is TGTGCCAGCTCCTCTTGGACCAGGGATAATGAAAAACTGTTTTTT. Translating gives CASSSWTRDNEKLFF.

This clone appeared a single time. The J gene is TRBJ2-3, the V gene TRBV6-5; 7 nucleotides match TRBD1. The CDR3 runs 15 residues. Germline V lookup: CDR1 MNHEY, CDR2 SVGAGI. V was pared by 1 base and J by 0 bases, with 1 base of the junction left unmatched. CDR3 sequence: CASSYYRGSTDTQYF. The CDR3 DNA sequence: TGTGCCAGCAGTTACTACAGGGGAAGCACAGATACGCAGTATTTT.

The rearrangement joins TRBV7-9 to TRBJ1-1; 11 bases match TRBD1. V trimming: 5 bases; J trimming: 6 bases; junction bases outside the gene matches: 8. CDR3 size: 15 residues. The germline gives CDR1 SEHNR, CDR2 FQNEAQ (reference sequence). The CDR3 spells CASSLGTGGNAEAFF. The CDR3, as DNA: TGTGCCAGCAGCCTAGGGACAGGGGGAAACGCTGAAGCTTTCTTT.

The CDR3 loop is CASREGRSNQPQHF. The CDR3 nucleotides read TGTGCCAGCAGGGAGGGACGGAGCAATCAGCCCCAGCATTTT. The chain is built from TRBV6-5 and TRBJ1-5; maybe TRBD1 (5 bases). Germline CDR1 MNHEY, CDR2 SVGAGI. This CDR3 region has 14 residues. Trimming removed 6 bases at V and 1 base at J, with 10 bases between.

The CDR3 loop is CASSVGKDNSPLHF. DNA of the CDR3: TGTGCCAGCTCGGTCGGTAAAGATAATTCACCCCTCCACTTT. V and J are TRBV18 and TRBJ1-6; D uncertain. V gave up 6 bases and J gave up 5 bases, with 11 bases separating them. Germline CDR1 KGHSH, CDR2 LQKENI. The CDR3 has 14 residues.

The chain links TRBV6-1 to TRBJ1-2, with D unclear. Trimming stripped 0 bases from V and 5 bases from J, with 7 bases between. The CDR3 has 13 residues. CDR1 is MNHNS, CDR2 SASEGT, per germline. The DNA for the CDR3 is TGTGCCAGCAGTGAAGCAGAGGAATATGGCTACACCTTC. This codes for CASSEAEEYGYTF.

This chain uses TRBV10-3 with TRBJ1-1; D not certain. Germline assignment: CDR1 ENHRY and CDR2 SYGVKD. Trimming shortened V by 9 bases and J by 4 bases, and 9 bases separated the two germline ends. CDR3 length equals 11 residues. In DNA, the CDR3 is TGTGCCATGGGAGAGGGCACTGAAGCTTTCTTT. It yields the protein CAMGEGTEAFF.

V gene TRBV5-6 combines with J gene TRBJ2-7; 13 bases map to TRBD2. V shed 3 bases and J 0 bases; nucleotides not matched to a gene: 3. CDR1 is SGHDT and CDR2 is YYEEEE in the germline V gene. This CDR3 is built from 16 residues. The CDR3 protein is CASSSGLAGYSYEQYF. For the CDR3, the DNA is TGTGCCAGCAGCTCGGGACTAGCGGGGTACTCCTACGAGCAGTACTTC.

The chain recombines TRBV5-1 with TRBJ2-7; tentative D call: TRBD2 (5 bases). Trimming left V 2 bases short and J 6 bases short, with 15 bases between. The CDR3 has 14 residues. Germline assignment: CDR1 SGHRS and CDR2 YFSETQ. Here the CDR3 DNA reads TGCGCCAGCAGCTTAGCAGACACTGCGGGCGAGCAGTACTTC. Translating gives CASSLADTAGEQYF.

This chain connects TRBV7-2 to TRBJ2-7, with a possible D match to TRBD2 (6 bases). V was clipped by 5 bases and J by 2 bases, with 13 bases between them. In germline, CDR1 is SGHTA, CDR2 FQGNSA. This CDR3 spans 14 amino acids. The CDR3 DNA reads TGTGCCAGCAGCCGATCGACTAGACCCTACGAGCAGTACTTC. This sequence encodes CASSRSTRPYEQYF. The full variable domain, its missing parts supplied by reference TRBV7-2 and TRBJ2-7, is GAGVSQSPSNKVTEKGKDVELRCDPISGHTALYWYRQSLGQGLEFLIYFQGNSAPDKSGLPSDRFSAERTGGSVSTLTIQRTQQEDSAVYLCASSRSTRPYEQYFGPGTRLTVT.

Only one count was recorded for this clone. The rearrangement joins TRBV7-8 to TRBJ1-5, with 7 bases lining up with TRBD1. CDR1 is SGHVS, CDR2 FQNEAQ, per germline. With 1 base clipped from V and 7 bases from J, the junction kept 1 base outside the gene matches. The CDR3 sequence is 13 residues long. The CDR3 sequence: CASSLGTGQPQHF. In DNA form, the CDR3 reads TGTGCCAGCAGCTTAGGGACAGGCCAGCCCCAGCATTTT. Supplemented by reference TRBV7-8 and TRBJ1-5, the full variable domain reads GAGVSQSPRYKVAKRGQDVALRCDPISGHVSLFWYQQALGQGPEFLTYFQNEAQLDKSGLPSDRFFAERPEGSVSTLKIQRTQQEDSAVYLCASSLGTGQPQHFGDGTRLSIL.

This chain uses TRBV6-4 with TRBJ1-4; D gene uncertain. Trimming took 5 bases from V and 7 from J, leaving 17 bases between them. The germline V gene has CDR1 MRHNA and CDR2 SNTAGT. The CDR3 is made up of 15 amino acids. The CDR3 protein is CASSPVQIMIEKLFF. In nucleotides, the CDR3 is TGTGCCAGCAGTCCCGTCCAGATTATGATTGAAAAACTGTTTTTT.

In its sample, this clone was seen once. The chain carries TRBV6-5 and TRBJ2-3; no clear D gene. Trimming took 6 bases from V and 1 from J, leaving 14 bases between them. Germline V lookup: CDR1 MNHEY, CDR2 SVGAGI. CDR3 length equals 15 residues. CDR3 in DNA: TGTGCCAGCAGAAAGCCCTCTTCTGGCACAGATACGCAGTATTTT. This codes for CASRKPSSGTDTQYF.

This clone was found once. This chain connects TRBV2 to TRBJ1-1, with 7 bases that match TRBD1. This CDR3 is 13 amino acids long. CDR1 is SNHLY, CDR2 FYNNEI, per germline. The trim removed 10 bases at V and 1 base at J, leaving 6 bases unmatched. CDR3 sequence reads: CATYDRANTEAFF. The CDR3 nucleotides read TGTGCCACCTACGACAGGGCGAACACTGAAGCTTTCTTT.